The next 19 T cell receptor beta chains were all read from a single sample in a study of T cells in tumors after PD-1 blockade. Method: immunoSEQ multiplex PCR; TCRdb's copy keeps in-frame clones and lacks some. Among around 46,000 clones listed, more than 70% were seen once. The source material was PBMCs, sampled before anti-PD-1 treatment. The source of these receptors is a human donor with basal cell carcinoma.

This clone occurred once. V is TRBV24-1 and J is TRBJ2-5; 8 bases align to TRBD2. Germline CDR1 and CDR2: KGHDR and SFDVKD. The V segment lost 3 bases and the J segment 2 bases; nucleotides outside the gene matches: 7. This CDR3 is built from 16 residues. As DNA, the CDR3 is TGTGCCACCAGTGATGCCTACGGGGGGGTTCAAGAGACCCAGTACTTC. Its translation: CATSDAYGGVQETQYF.

The rearrangement joins TRBV2 to TRBJ2-5; 9 positions match TRBD2. CDR1 and CDR2 from the germline V gene are SNHLY and FYNNEI. The CDR3 is made up of 14 amino acids. V shed 3 bases and J 4 bases; nucleotides not matched to a gene: 3. The CDR3 DNA follows: TGTGCCAGCAGTGATTATAGCGGGGGAGAGACCCAGTACTTC. This encodes CASSDYSGGETQYF.

The rearrangement uses TRBV21-1 and TRBJ1-1; TRBD1, the D gene given by the table, was not confirmed from the DNA. TRBV21-1 is a pseudogene segment. The CDR3 spans 16 residues. The CDR3 nucleotides read TGTGCCAGCAGCAAAGCCCAGGGACAGGGGGGCGCTGAAGCTTTCTTT. Its translation is CASSKAQGQGGAEAFF.

The chain is built from TRBV7-2 and TRBJ1-2, with 9 bases identical to TRBD1. The CDR3 loop spans 15 amino acids. Germline assignment: CDR1 SGHTA and CDR2 FQGNSA. V lost 5 bases, J lost 8 bases, and 12 bases stayed unmatched. The CDR3 protein is CASSDTTGQGLGYTF. The CDR3 region has the DNA TGTGCCAGCAGCGATACGACCGGACAGGGGTTGGGCTACACCTTC.

This sequence joins TRBV6-5 and TRBJ1-3, with D perhaps matching TRBD1 (5 bases). Germline CDR1 MNHEY, CDR2 SVGAGI. Trimming took 2 bases from V and 0 from J, leaving 11 bases between them. The CDR3 sequence is 16 residues long. In DNA form, the CDR3 reads TGTGCCAGCAGTTACAGGGGCTCTCCCTCTGGAAACACCATATATTTT. Amino acid sequence: CASSYRGSPSGNTIYF.

The V gene is TRBV19, the J gene TRBJ1-3, with D perhaps TRBD1 (5 bases). Deletions cut 3 bases from V and 4 bases from J, with 10 bases between. The CDR3 has 14 residues. Germline CDR1 is LNHDA and CDR2 is SQIVND (reference sequence). The CDR3 DNA reads TGTGCCAGTAGTATTCAGGGAGGCGGAAACACCATATATTTT. Translated: CASSIQGGGNTIYF.

V and J are TRBV5-1 and TRBJ1-1, with TRBD1 as a possible D gene (6 bases). The V and J ends lost 1 base and 0 bases respectively, with 13 bases between them. The germline V gene encodes CDR1 SGHRS and CDR2 YFSETQ. The CDR3 is 16 residues long. CDR3 region: CASSLRGLDMNTEAFF. The CDR3 bases are TGCGCCAGCAGCTTGCGGGGGCTAGACATGAACACTGAAGCTTTCTTT. The variable domain in full, with the rest retrieved from reference TRBV5-1 and TRBJ1-1, is KAGVTQTPRYLIKTRGQQVTLSCSPISGHRSVSWYQQTPGQGLQFLFEYFSETQRNKGNFPGRFSGRQFSNSRSEMNVSTLELGDSALYLCASSLRGLDMNTEAFFGQGTRLTVV.

The chain recombines TRBV4-1 with TRBJ1-6; D is unresolved. This CDR3 has 17 residues. The V gene lost 0 bases and the J gene lost 6 bases, with 15 bases spanning the gap. Germline lookup yields CDR1 MGHRA and CDR2 YSYEKL. This CDR3 reads CASSQERDRPFNSPLHF. The CDR3 coding sequence is TGCGCCAGCAGCCAAGAACGCGATAGACCGTTTAATTCACCCCTCCACTTT.

V usage is TRBV28 and J usage is TRBJ1-2, with a tentative D call TRBD1 (6 bases). CDR1 and CDR2 from the germline V gene are MDHEN and SYDVKM. V lost 7 bases to trimming and J lost 4 bases, with 10 bases between them. The CDR3 extends over 12 amino acids. CDR3: CASTGASYGYTF. The CDR3, as DNA: TGTGCCAGCACAGGGGCGAGCTATGGCTACACCTTC.

This clone was observed many times. This chain joins TRBV24-1 and TRBJ2-2, with TRBD1 as a possible D gene (5 bases). In germline, CDR1 is KGHDR, CDR2 SFDVKD. The CDR3 is 14 amino acids. V was clipped by 5 bases and J by 7 bases, with 13 bases between them. The CDR3 nucleotides read TGTGCCACCAGTGGGGGCAGGGAACACGGGGAGCTGTTTTTT. This sequence encodes CATSGGREHGELFF.

The gene calls are TRBV4-1 and TRBJ1-6; a weak D match, TRBD1 (6 bases). The V gene lost 1 base and the J gene lost 1 base, with 11 bases spanning the gap. The germline V gene has CDR1 MGHRA and CDR2 YSYEKL. The CDR3 covers 17 residues. The DNA of the CDR3 is TGCGCCAGCAGCCAAGGGGCAGGGGTATCCTATAATTCACCCCTCCACTTT. Amino acids: CASSQGAGVSYNSPLHF.

The rearrangement uses TRBV5-1 and TRBJ1-3, with no clear D. The CDR3 has 15 amino acids. V shed 4 bases and J shed 2 bases, with 13 bases lying between them. Germline loops: CDR1 SGHRS, CDR2 YFSETQ. The CDR3: CASSPVGDAGNTIYF. The CDR3 DNA reads as TGCGCCAGCAGCCCGGTCGGTGACGCTGGAAACACCATATATTTT. The full variable domain, in which reference TRBV5-1 and TRBJ1-3 provide the parts outside the CDR3, is KAGVTQTPRYLIKTRGQQVTLSCSPISGHRSVSWYQQTPGQGLQFLFEYFSETQRNKGNFPGRFSGRQFSNSRSEMNVSTLELGDSALYLCASSPVGDAGNTIYFGEGSWLTVV.

The DNA for the CDR3 is TGTGCCAGCAGCCCAGGTGGGTTGGAGTTGAACACTGAAGCTTTCTTT. As protein: CASSPGGLELNTEAFF. The V gene is TRBV11-3, the J gene TRBJ1-1; D remains unclear. There are 16 residues in the CDR3. Germline CDR1 and CDR2: SGHNT and YENEEA. The V gene lost 5 bases and the J gene lost 0 bases, with 16 bases spanning the gap.

This sequence joins TRBV3-1 (or the pseudogene TRBV3-2) and TRBJ2-3, with TRBD1 matching over 10 bases. This CDR3 has 15 amino acids. Germline assignment: CDR1 LGHDT and CDR2 YNNKEL (reference sequence). The ends lost 4 bases at V and 6 bases at J; junction bases unmatched: 7. The CDR3, as DNA: TGTGCCAGCAGCCCCTCCGGGACAGGGGTCGATACGCAGTATTTT. It yields the protein CASSPSGTGVDTQYF.

This chain uses TRBV7-9 with TRBJ2-3, with 10 bases fitting TRBD1. Per germline, CDR1 SEHNR and CDR2 FQNEAQ (reference sequence). V lost 4 bases to trimming and J lost 4 bases; unmatched junction nucleotides: 14. The CDR3 contains 18 residues. CDR3 sequence: CASSSSPGTGDFPDTQYF. CDR3 nucleotides: TGTGCCAGCAGCTCATCCCCCGGGACAGGGGATTTCCCAGATACGCAGTATTTT.

This clone was seen more than once but under ten times. V gene TRBV7-6 combines with J gene TRBJ1-1; 7 positions agree with TRBD1. The J segment lost 4 bases and the V segment lost 5 bases, leaving 10 bases of the junction unmatched. This CDR3 is built from 15 residues. Germline V lookup: CDR1 SGHVS, CDR2 FNYEAQ. DNA for the CDR3: TGTGCCAGCAGCCCAACAACCCAGGGGGTCACTGAAGCTTTCTTT. As protein: CASSPTTQGVTEAFF.

This rearrangement joins TRBV18 to TRBJ1-2; D is possibly TRBD1 (6 bases). V was pared by 6 bases and J by 6 bases, with 14 bases between. Germline V gives CDR1 KGHSH, CDR2 LQKENI. CDR3 length equals 13 residues. The chain's CDR3 is CASSLGTKDGYTF. The CDR3 DNA reads as TGTGCCAGCTCCCTCGGGACAAAGGATGGCTACACCTTC. The variable domain in full, with the rest retrieved from reference TRBV18 and TRBJ1-2, is NAGVMQNPRHLVRRRGQEARLRCSPMKGHSHVYWYRQLPEEGLKFMVYLQKENIIDESGMPKERFSAEFPKEGPSILRIQQVVRGDSAAYFCASSLGTKDGYTFGSGTRLTVV.

This rearrangement joins TRBV3-1 (or the pseudogene TRBV3-2) to TRBJ2-3, with D uncertain. CDR1 is LGHDT, CDR2 YNNKEL, per germline (reference sequence). Trimming left V 4 bases short and J 5 bases short, with 16 bases between. The CDR3 is 15 amino acids. The CDR3 region has the DNA TGTGCCAGCAGCCCAGGTCGGGCTAGGAAAGATACGCAGTATTTT. Its protein is CASSPGRARKDTQYF.

This chain joins TRBV27 and TRBJ1-3, with 7 bases that match TRBD1. The V gene end was trimmed by 6 bases and the J gene end by 4 bases; junction bases not matched to a gene: 3. From germline, CDR1 is MNHEY and CDR2 SMNVEV (reference sequence). The CDR3 extends over 13 amino acids. The CDR3, as DNA: TGTGCCAGCAGAGGACAGGACGGAAACACCATATATTTT. This sequence encodes CASRGQDGNTIYF.